This T cell receptor beta chain was retrieved from a study of Ad26.COV2.S vaccination and SARS-CoV-2 variants. CDR1 is DFQATT, CDR2 SNEGSKA, per germline (reference sequence). The CDR3 runs to 9 residues. Sequenced by immunoSEQ multiplex PCR; TCRdb stores in-frame clones only, minus some. The data hold about 260,000 clones, with about 83% observed a single time. Indicated treatment: around 19 received Ad26.COV2.S at low or high dose, single or two shots; five or six received placebo; per-sample allocation not given. All samples were drawn on day 63, counting from the first vaccine or placebo injection.

The sample in question was peripheral blood, obtained in a trial of Ad26.COV2.S vaccine versus placebo. This sequence joins TRBV20-1 and TRBJ1-1; D is ambiguous. This clonotype was sampled from a person aged 18 to 59 who received the Ad26.COV2.S COVID-19 vaccine or a placebo. CDR3 DNA: TGCAAGAGAGCGAGCGTGGCTTTCTTT. This translates into CKRASVAFF.